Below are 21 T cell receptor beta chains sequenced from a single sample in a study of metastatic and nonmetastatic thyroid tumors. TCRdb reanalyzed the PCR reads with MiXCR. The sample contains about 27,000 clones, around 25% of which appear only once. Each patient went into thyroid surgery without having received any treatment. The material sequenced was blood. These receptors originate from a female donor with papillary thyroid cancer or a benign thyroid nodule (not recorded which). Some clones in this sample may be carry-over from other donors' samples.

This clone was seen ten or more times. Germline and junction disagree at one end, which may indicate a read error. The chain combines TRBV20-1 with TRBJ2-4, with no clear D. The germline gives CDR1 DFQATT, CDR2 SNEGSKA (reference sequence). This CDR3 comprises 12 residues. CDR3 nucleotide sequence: TGCAGTGCTGGAGACACACAAAACATTCAGTACTTC. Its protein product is CSAGDTQNIQYF.

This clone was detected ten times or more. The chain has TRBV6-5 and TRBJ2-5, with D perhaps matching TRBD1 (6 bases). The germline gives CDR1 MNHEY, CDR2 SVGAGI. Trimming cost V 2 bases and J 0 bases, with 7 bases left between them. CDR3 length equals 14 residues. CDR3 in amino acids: CASSYGTHQETQYF. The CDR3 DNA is TGTGCCAGCAGTTACGGGACACACCAAGAGACCCAGTACTTC.

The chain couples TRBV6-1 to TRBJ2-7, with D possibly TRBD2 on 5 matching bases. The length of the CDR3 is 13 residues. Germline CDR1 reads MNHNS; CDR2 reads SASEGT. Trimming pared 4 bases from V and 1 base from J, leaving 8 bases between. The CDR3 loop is CASSAPGSYEQYF. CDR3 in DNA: TGTGCCAGCAGTGCCCCGGGATCCTACGAGCAGTACTTC.

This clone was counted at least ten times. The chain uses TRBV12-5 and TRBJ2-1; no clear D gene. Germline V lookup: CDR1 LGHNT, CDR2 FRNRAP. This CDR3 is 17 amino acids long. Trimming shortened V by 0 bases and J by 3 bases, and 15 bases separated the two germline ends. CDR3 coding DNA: TGTGCTAGTGGTTTGGTACGTCTAGATCGAAACTACAATGAGCAGTTCTTC. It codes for CASGLVRLDRNYNEQFF.

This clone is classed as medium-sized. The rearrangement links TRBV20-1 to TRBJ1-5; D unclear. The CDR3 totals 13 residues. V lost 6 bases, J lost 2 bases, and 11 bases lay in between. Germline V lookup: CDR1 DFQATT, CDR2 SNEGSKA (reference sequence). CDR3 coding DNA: TGCAGTGCCAAGGGTCGGGGCAATCAGCCCCAGCATTTT. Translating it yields CSAKGRGNQPQHF.

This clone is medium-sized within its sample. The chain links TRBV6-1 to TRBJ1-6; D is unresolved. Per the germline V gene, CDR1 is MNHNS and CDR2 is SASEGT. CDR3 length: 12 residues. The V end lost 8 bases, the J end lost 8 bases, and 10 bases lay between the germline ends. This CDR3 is CASADGYSPLHF. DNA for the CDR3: TGTGCCAGCGCCGACGGATATTCACCCCTCCACTTT.

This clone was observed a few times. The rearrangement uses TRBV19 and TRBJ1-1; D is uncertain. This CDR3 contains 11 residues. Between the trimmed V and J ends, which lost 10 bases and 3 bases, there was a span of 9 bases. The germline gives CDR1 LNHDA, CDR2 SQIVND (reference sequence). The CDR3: CATRDYTEAFF. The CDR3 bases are TGTGCCACTAGGGATTACACTGAAGCTTTCTTT.

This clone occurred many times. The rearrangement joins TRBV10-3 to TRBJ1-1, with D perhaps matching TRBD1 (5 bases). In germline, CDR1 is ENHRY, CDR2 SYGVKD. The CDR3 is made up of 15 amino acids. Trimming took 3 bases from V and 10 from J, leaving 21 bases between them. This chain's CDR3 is CAISDLGTLSAGAFF. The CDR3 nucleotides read TGTGCCATCAGTGATCTCGGGACGCTTTCAGCTGGAGCTTTCTTT.

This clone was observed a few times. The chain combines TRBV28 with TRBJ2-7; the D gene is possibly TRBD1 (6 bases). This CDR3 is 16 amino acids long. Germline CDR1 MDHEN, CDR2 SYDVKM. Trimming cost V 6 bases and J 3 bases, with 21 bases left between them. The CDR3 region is CASSLTDSGPFYEQYF. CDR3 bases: TGTGCCAGCAGCCTAACGGACAGCGGCCCGTTCTACGAGCAGTACTTC.

CDR3 bases: TGTGCCAGCAGCCCCGTAGCGGGAATCAACAATGAGCAGTTCTTC. The encoded protein is CASSPVAGINNEQFF. This sequence joins TRBV9 and TRBJ2-1; 8 bases line up with TRBD2. CDR1 SGDLS and CDR2 YYNGEE come from the germline V gene. The CDR3 totals 15 residues. J was trimmed by 5 bases and V by 4 bases; bases with no gene match: 8.

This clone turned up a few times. DNA of the CDR3: TGCAGTGCTAGAGGGGGCACTGAAGCTTTCTTT. Protein product: CSARGGTEAFF. The V gene is TRBV20-1, the J gene TRBJ1-1; D gene unclear. This CDR3 comprises 11 residues. Germline assignment: CDR1 DFQATT and CDR2 SNEGSKA (reference sequence). V gave up 1 base and J gave up 4 bases, with 4 bases separating them.

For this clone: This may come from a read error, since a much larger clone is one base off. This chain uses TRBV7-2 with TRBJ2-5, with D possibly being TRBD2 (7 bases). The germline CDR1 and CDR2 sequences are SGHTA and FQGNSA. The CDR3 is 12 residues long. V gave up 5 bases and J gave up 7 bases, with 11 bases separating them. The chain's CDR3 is CASSSRGGTQYF. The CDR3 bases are TGTGCCAGCAGCAGTAGGGGGGGGACCCAGTACTTC.

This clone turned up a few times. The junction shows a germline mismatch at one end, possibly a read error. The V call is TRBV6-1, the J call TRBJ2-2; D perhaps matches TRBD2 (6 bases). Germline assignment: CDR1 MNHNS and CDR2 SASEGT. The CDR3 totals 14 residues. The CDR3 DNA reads TGTGCCATCAGACCGGGGGTTAACACCGTGGAGCTGTTTTTT. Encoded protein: CAIRPGVNTVELFF.

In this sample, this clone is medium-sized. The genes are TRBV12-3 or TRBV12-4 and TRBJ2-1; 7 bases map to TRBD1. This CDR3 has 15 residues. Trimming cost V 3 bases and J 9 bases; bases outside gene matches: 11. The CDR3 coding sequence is TGTGCCAGCAGTTTTCGAGGGTCAGGGGACAGTGAGCAGTTCTTC. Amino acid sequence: CASSFRGSGDSEQFF.

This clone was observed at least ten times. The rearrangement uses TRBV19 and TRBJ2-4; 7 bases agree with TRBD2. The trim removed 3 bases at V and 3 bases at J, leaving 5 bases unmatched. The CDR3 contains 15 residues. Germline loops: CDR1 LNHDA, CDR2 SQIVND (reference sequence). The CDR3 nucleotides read TGTGCCAGTAGTATGGGGGGGTTTGGCAAAAACATTCAGTACTTC. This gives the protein CASSMGGFGKNIQYF.

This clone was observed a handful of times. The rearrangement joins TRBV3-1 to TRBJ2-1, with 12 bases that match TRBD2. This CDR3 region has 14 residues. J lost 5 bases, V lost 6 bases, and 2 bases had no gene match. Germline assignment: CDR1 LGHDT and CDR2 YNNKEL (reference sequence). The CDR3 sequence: CASRGLAGNNEQFF. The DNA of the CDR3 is TGTGCCAGCAGGGGACTAGCGGGCAACAATGAGCAGTTCTTC.

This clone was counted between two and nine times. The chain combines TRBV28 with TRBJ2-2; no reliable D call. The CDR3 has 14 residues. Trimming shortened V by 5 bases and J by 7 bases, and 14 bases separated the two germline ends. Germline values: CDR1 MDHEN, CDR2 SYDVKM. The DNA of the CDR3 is TGTGCCAGCAGTCCCTCTAACGCAAGCGGGGAGCTGTTTTTT. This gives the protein CASSPSNASGELFF.

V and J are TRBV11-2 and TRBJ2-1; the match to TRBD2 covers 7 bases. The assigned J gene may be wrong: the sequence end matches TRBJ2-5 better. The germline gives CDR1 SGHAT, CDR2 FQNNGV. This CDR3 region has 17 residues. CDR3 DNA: TGTGCCAGCAGCCCCACAATGACTAGCTCCGCAGGGGAGACCCAGTACTTC. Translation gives CASSPTMTSSAGETQYF.

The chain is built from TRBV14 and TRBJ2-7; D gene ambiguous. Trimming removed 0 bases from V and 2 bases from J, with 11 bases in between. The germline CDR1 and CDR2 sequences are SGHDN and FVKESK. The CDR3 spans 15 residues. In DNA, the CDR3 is TGTGCCAGCAGCCAAGAAGTCACCCTAGCCTACGAGCAGTACTTC. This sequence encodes CASSQEVTLAYEQYF.

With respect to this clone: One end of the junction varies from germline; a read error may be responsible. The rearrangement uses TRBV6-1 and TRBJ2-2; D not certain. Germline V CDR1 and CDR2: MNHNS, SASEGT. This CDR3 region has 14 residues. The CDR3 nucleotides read TGTGCCAGCAGGGTCTCCGTGTACACCCGGGAGCTGTTTTTT. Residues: CASRVSVYTRELFF.

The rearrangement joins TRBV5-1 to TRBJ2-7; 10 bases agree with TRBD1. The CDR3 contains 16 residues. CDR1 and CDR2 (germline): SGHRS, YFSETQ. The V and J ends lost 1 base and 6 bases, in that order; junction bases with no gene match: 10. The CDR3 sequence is CASSLSWTGGSREQYF. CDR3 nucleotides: TGCGCCAGCAGCTTGTCATGGACAGGGGGGTCTCGCGAGCAGTACTTC.